These T cell receptor beta chains were read from a single sample in a study of blood T cells in healthy people across ages. TCRdb re-derived calls from the 5' RACE reads in MiXCR, one entry per CDR3 protein. The sample lists almost 800,000 distinct CDR3 sequences; 55% to 70% were seen once. Sequencing input: blood. Receptors originate from a man aged 25 to 40 in good health. CDR3s include the opening cysteine and the closing phenylalanine or tryptophan. D genes are given only for firm matches. A row's size may be missing; if present it is once, few, many or a size class.

D: .
V: TRBV20-1
size: .
J: TRBJ2-1
DNA: TGCAGTGTAGGGTCTAGCACGTACAATGAGCAGTTCTTC
CDR3: CSVGSSTYNEQFF

D: .
V: TRBV29-1
size: .
J: TRBJ2-1
DNA: TGCAGCGTTGAAGTTGCGGACCCCAATGAGCAGTTCTTC
CDR3: CSVEVADPNEQFF

D: TRBD2
V: TRBV6-4
size: .
J: TRBJ2-2
DNA: TGTGCCAGCAGCCCCCGAGCCTCCGGGACTAGCCCCGGGGAGCTGTTTTTT
CDR3: CASSPRASGTSPGELFF

D: TRBD2
V: TRBV6-5
size: .
J: TRBJ2-7
DNA: TGTGCCAGCAGTTACACCCGACTAGCGTTTTCCTACGAGCAGTACTTC
CDR3: CASSYTRLAFSYEQYF

D: TRBD1
V: TRBV7-3
size: few
J: TRBJ2-3
DNA: TGTGCCAGCTCCCCGGACAGGGCTTCAGATACGCAGTATTTT
CDR3: CASSPDRASDTQYF

D: .
V: TRBV21-1
size: .
J: TRBJ2-5
DNA: TGTGCCAGCAGCAAACGGAGAGGTTTCTGTCTGGACAGGGAAGAGACCCAGTACTTC
CDR3: CASSKRRGFCLDREETQYF

D: .
V: TRBV6-2/TRBV6-3
size: .
J: TRBJ1-5
DNA: TGTGCCAGCACATCAAGGCCATCCAATCAGCCCCAGCATTTT
CDR3: CASTSRPSNQPQHF

D: .
V: TRBV27
size: .
J: TRBJ2-5
DNA: TGTGCCAGCAGGCGGGGCCGGGAGACCCAGTACTTC
CDR3: CASRRGRETQYF

D: .
V: TRBV27
size: few
J: TRBJ2-1
DNA: TGTGCCAGCAGTTTGGAAACAGGGACCCAGCAGTTCTTC
CDR3: CASSLETGTQQFF

D: .
V: TRBV20-1
size: .
J: TRBJ2-5
DNA: TGCAGTGCTAGAGGGTCGGGGAGGGAGACCCAGTACTTC
CDR3: CSARGSGRETQYF

D: .
V: TRBV29-1
size: few
J: TRBJ2-5
DNA: TGCAGCGTTGTCGGAGAGGGAGATGAGGAGACCCAGTACTTC
CDR3: CSVVGEGDEETQYF

D: .
V: TRBV7-9
size: many
J: TRBJ1-5
DNA: TGTGCCAGCAGCGTTAGTAGCAATCAGCCCCAGCATTTT
CDR3: CASSVSSNQPQHF

D: .
V: TRBV7-9
size: .
J: TRBJ1-2
DNA: TGTGCCAGCAGCTTGATTCCAGGGGATGGCTACACCTTC
CDR3: CASSLIPGDGYTF

D: .
V: TRBV7-9
size: once
J: TRBJ1-2
DNA: TGTGCCAGCAGCTTAGTCGGCAGTCCGGGGAGCTACACCTTC
CDR3: CASSLVGSPGSYTF

D: TRBD2
V: TRBV29-1
size: .
J: TRBJ2-5
DNA: TGCAGCGTTGGGCTAGCGGGAGGGGTTGAGACCCAGTACTTC
CDR3: CSVGLAGGVETQYF

D: .
V: TRBV20-1
size: .
J: TRBJ2-1
DNA: TGCAGTGCTAAGGAAGGGTTTTACAATGAGCAGTTCTTC
CDR3: CSAKEGFYNEQFF

D: .
V: TRBV6-5
size: .
J: TRBJ2-3
DNA: TGTGCCACGCGGGCCACAGATACGCAGTATTTT
CDR3: CATRATDTQYF

D: .
V: TRBV20-1
size: .
J: TRBJ2-4
DNA: TGCAGTGCTAGTAGTCAAAGCTGGGACAAAAACATTCAGTACTTC
CDR3: CSASSQSWDKNIQYF

D: TRBD2
V: TRBV6-2/TRBV6-3
size: many
J: TRBJ2-7
DNA: TGTGCCAGCAGACCCGGGACTAGCGGAAAGTACGAGCAGTACTTC
CDR3: CASRPGTSGKYEQYF

D: .
V: TRBV18
size: .
J: TRBJ2-3
DNA: TGTGCCAGCTCACCAGGCGTGCGGGGTGTCGCAGATACGCAGTATTTT
CDR3: CASSPGVRGVADTQYF

D: .
V: TRBV28
size: .
J: TRBJ2-4
DNA: TGTGCCAGCAGTTTAGTTGGTCAGGAAAACATTCAGTACTTC
CDR3: CASSLVGQENIQYF

D: .
V: TRBV4-3
size: .
J: TRBJ2-2
DNA: TGCGCCAGCAGCCAACTCTCGGGAACCGGGGAGCTGTTTTTT
CDR3: CASSQLSGTGELFF

D: .
V: TRBV20-1
size: .
J: TRBJ2-7
DNA: TGCAGTGCTAGAGATACGATAGCTGCCTACGAGCAGTACTTC
CDR3: CSARDTIAAYEQYF

D: .
V: TRBV3-1
size: few
J: TRBJ2-7
DNA: TGTGCCAGCAGGGGGGCGGGGATCTACGAGCAGTACTTC
CDR3: CASRGAGIYEQYF

D: .
V: TRBV21-1
size: once
J: TRBJ2-2
DNA: TGTGCCAGCAGCAAAAGGGGGACAGGGGGCCAAACAAACACCGGGGAGCTGTTTTTT
CDR3: CASSKRGTGGQTNTGELFF

D: .
V: TRBV7-2
size: few
J: TRBJ1-1
DNA: TGTGCCAGCAGCCGGGCCCCGGAGAACACTGAAGCTTTCTTT
CDR3: CASSRAPENTEAFF

D: TRBD2
V: TRBV18
size: few
J: TRBJ2-7
DNA: TGTGCCAGCTCACCGACTAGCGGGGTATACGAGCAGTACTTC
CDR3: CASSPTSGVYEQYF

D: .
V: TRBV6-5
size: .
J: TRBJ1-1
DNA: TGTGCCAGCGCGTTGGTCCGATCGAACACTGAAGCTTTCTTT
CDR3: CASALVRSNTEAFF

D: .
V: TRBV11-2
size: .
J: TRBJ2-1
DNA: TGTGCCAGCAGCTTAGATCGGCCGAAGCAGTTCTTC
CDR3: CASSLDRPKQFF

D: TRBD2
V: TRBV5-1
size: .
J: TRBJ2-3
DNA: TGCGCCGGCAGAGATACTAGCGGGGGCACAGATACGCAGTATTTT
CDR3: CAGRDTSGGTDTQYF

D: .
V: TRBV7-6
size: .
J: TRBJ2-6
DNA: TGTGCCAGCAGCTTAGCTCCCGTCTCTGGGGCCAACGTCCTGACTTTC
CDR3: CASSLAPVSGANVLTF

D: .
V: TRBV7-6
size: few
J: TRBJ2-1
DNA: TGTGCCAGCAGCCAGATTCCGGGCAATGAGCAGTTCTTC
CDR3: CASSQIPGNEQFF

D: .
V: TRBV18
size: .
J: TRBJ2-7
DNA: TGTGCCAGCTCACAGACCCGGGACAACTCCTACGAGCAGTACTTC
CDR3: CASSQTRDNSYEQYF

D: TRBD2
V: TRBV13
size: .
J: TRBJ2-5
DNA: TGTGCCAGCAGCCGCACGGGACTAGCGGGAGGGATGCACAATGAGCAGTACTTC
CDR3: CASSRTGLAGGMHNEQYF

D: .
V: TRBV7-2
size: few
J: TRBJ2-7
DNA: TGCGCCAGCAGCTTGGCTCCCGGGAGCTCCTACGAGCAGTACTTC
CDR3: CASSLAPGSSYEQYF

D: .
V: TRBV12-3/TRBV12-4
size: .
J: TRBJ2-3
DNA: TGTGCCAGCAGTTTGGATTTGCGGGGTAGCACAGATACGCAGTATTTT
CDR3: CASSLDLRGSTDTQYF

D: TRBD2
V: TRBV14
size: .
J: TRBJ2-1
DNA: TGTGCCAGCAGCCTGGGACTAGCGGCCCCCCTCGGCTACAATGAGCAGTTCTTC
CDR3: CASSLGLAAPLGYNEQFF

D: .
V: TRBV27
size: .
J: TRBJ2-1
DNA: TGTGCCAGCAGTCCACGGGATTGTCAGTTCTTC
CDR3: CASSPRDCQFF

D: .
V: TRBV9
size: .
J: TRBJ2-7
DNA: TGTGCCAGCAGCGAGGCGGGCGGTGTGTACGAGCAGTACTTC
CDR3: CASSEAGGVYEQYF

D: .
V: TRBV15
size: .
J: TRBJ2-1
DNA: TGTGCCACCAGCGCCGTGCCCGCCAATGAGCAGTTCTTC
CDR3: CATSAVPANEQFF

D: .
V: TRBV20-1
size: .
J: TRBJ2-1
DNA: TGCAGTGCCTATACTCGACAGGCCGGAGAGCAGTTCTTC
CDR3: CSAYTRQAGEQFF

D: .
V: TRBV2
size: .
J: TRBJ2-2
DNA: TGTGCCAGCAGGAGGGAAGGGGCGTCGAACACCGGGGAGCTGTTTTTT
CDR3: CASRREGASNTGELFF

D: TRBD2
V: TRBV4-3
size: .
J: TRBJ2-5
DNA: TGCGCCAGCAGCCAAGAATACACGGTGAATAGCGGGAGACGGGGAGAGACCCAGTACTTC
CDR3: CASSQEYTVNSGRRGETQYF

D: TRBD1
V: TRBV27
size: few
J: TRBJ2-7
DNA: TGTGCCAGCAGTCCATGGACAGGGGACGAGCAGTACTTC
CDR3: CASSPWTGDEQYF

D: TRBD2
V: TRBV20-1
size: .
J: TRBJ2-7
DNA: TGCAGTGCTAGAGATCTGCAGCTAGCGGGGGATTACGAGCAGTACTTC
CDR3: CSARDLQLAGDYEQYF

D: .
V: TRBV7-6
size: .
J: TRBJ2-2
DNA: TGTGCCAGCAGCTTTTGGTCCGGGGAGCTGTTTTTT
CDR3: CASSFWSGELFF

D: .
V: TRBV5-1
size: .
J: TRBJ1-4
DNA: TGCGCCAGCAGCTCGGGCGACCTATTTGTTAGCGAAAAACTGTTTTTT
CDR3: CASSSGDLFVSEKLFF

D: TRBD1
V: TRBV6-2/TRBV6-3
size: few
J: TRBJ2-7
DNA: TGTGCCAGCAGTAGGGACAGGGACAACGAGCAGTACTTC
CDR3: CASSRDRDNEQYF

D: .
V: TRBV12-3/TRBV12-4
size: .
J: TRBJ1-6
DNA: TGTGCCAGCAGTTTATTGGCATCCCGTAATTCACCCCTCCACTTT
CDR3: CASSLLASRNSPLHF

D: .
V: TRBV20-1
size: .
J: TRBJ2-7
DNA: TGCAGTGCTACGGTGACACTGGCCTACGAGCAGTACTTC
CDR3: CSATVTLAYEQYF

D: .
V: TRBV29-1
size: many
J: TRBJ2-7
DNA: TGCAGCCTCCGTCGTTACGAGCAGTACTTC
CDR3: CSLRRYEQYF

D: TRBD1
V: TRBV20-1
size: .
J: TRBJ1-1
DNA: TGCAGTGCTAGAGACGGCCAGGGGGACACTGAAGCTTTCTTT
CDR3: CSARDGQGDTEAFF

D: TRBD2
V: TRBV28
size: few
J: TRBJ2-7
DNA: TGTGCCAGCAGGGATACTAGCGGAACCTACGAGCAGTACTTC
CDR3: CASRDTSGTYEQYF

D: TRBD2
V: TRBV7-2
size: .
J: TRBJ2-7
DNA: TGTGCCAGCAGTCAGGGACTAGCGGGGGGCGCCTACGAGCAGTACTTC
CDR3: CASSQGLAGGAYEQYF

D: .
V: TRBV20-1
size: .
J: TRBJ2-3
DNA: TGCAGTGCTAGAGCTGCGGGACGGAACACAGATACGCAGTATTTT
CDR3: CSARAAGRNTDTQYF